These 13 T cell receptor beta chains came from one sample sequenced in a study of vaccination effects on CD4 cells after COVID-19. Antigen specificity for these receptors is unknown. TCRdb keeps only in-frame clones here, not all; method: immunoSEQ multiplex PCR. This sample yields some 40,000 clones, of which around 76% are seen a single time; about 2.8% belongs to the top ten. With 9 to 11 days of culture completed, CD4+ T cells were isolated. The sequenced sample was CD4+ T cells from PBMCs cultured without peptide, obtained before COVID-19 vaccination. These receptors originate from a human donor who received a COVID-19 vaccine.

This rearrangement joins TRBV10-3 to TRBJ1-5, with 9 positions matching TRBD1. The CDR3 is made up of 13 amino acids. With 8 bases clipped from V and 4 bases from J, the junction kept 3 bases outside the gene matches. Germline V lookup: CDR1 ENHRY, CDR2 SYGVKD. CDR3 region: CAIGDRDNQPQHF. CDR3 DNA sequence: TGTGCCATCGGGGACAGGGATAATCAGCCCCAGCATTTT.

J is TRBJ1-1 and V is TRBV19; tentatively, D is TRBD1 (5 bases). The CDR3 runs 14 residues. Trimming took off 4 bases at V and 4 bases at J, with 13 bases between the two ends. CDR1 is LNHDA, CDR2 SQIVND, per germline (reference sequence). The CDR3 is CASSKQEGRTEAFF. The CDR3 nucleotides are TGTGCCAGTAGTAAACAGGAGGGGCGCACTGAAGCTTTCTTT.

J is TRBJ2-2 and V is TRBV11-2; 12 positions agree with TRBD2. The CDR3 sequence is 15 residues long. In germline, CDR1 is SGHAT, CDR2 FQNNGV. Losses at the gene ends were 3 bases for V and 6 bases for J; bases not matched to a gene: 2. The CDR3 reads CASSFLAGGPGELFF. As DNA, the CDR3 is TGTGCCAGCAGCTTCCTAGCGGGGGGGCCCGGGGAGCTGTTTTTT.

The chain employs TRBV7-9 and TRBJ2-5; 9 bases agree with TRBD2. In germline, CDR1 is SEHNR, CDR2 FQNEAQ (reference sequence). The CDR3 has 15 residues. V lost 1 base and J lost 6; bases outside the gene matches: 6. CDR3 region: CASSLGGGAVKTQYF. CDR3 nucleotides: TGTGCCAGCAGCTTAGGCGGGGGGGCCGTGAAGACCCAGTACTTC.

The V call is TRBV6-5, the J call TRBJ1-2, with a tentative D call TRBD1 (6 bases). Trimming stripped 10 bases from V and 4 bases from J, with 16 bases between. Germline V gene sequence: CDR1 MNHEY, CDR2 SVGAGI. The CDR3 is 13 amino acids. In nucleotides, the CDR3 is TGTGCCATTCTATGGGACACGAGCTATGGCTACACCTTC. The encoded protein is CAILWDTSYGYTF.

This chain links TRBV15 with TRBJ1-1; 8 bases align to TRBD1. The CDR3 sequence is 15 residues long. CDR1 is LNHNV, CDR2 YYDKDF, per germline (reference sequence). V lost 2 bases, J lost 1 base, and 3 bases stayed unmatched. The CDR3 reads CATSRSGTGNTEAFF. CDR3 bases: TGTGCCACCAGCAGATCCGGGACAGGGAACACTGAAGCTTTCTTT.

CDR3 amino acids: CAWSVQWGYDGYTF. CDR3 in DNA: TGTGCCTGGAGTGTACAATGGGGATATGATGGCTACACCTTC. This sequence joins TRBV30 and TRBJ1-2; D unresolved. Trimming shortened V by 0 bases and J by 6 bases, and 14 bases separated the two germline ends. Germline V CDR1 and CDR2: GTSNPN, SVGIG (reference sequence). The CDR3 loop spans 14 amino acids.

The CDR3 DNA is TGTGCCAGCAGTGAAACTTTGGGACAGGGAGAGACCCAGTACTTC. It translates to CASSETLGQGETQYF. The chain employs TRBV6-1 and TRBJ2-5, with 9 bases that match TRBD1. Losses at the gene ends were 2 bases for V and 4 bases for J; bases not matched to a gene: 5. This CDR3 contains 15 residues. Germline values: CDR1 MNHNS, CDR2 SASEGT.

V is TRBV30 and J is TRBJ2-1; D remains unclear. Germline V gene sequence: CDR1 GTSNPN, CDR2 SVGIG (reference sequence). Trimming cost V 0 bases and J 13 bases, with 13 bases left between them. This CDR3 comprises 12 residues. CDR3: CAWSVVDVGQFF. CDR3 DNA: TGTGCCTGGAGTGTAGTGGACGTTGGACAGTTCTTC.

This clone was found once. CDR3: CASSLELGGYEQYV. In DNA, the CDR3 is TGTGCCAGCAGCTTAGAGTTGGGGGGCTACGAGCAGTACGTC. This rearrangement joins TRBV7-8 to TRBJ2-7; the D gene is possibly TRBD2 (6 bases). The CDR3 is 14 amino acids. V lost 1 base and J lost 3, with 10 bases in between. The germline V gene encodes CDR1 SGHVS and CDR2 FQNEAQ.

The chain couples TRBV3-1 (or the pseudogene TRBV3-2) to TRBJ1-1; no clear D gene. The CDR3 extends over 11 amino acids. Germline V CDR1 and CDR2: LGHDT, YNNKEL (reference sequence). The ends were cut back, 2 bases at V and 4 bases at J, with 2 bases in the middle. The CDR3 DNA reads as TGTGCCAGCAGCCAACGCACTGAAGCTTTCTTT. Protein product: CASSQRTEAFF.

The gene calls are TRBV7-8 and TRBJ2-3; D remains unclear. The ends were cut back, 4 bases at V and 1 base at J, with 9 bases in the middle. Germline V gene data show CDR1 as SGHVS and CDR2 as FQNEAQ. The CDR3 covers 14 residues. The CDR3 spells CASSSHSGTDTQYF. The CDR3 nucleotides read TGTGCCAGCAGCTCACATTCGGGCACAGATACGCAGTATTTT.

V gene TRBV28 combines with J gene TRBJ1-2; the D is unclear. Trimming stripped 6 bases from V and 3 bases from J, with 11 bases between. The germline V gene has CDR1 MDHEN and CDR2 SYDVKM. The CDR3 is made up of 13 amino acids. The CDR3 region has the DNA TGTGCCAGCAGCAAGCAGACGGACTATGGCTACACCTTC. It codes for CASSKQTDYGYTF.